This TCR beta chain was recovered during a study of graft-versus-host responses after intestinal transplantation. Whole-study context: Transplant types were multivisceral, liver-intestinal, or isolated intestinal. For two to four years after anti-thymocyte globulin induction, all recipients took tacrolimus and steroids.

The table came from immunoSEQ multiplex PCR; TCRdb's copy has only in-frame clones and leaves some out. The sample yields over 35,000 clones, 91% seen once. Germline V gene sequence: CDR1 SGHRS, CDR2 YFSETQ. CDR3 length equals 14 residues. J was trimmed by 5 bases and V by 3 bases; bases with no gene match: 5. The source material was PBMCs, sampled around 43 weeks after intestinal transplant. This receptor was identified in a human patient who received an intestinal transplant, so some T cells may come from the graft donor. The chain has TRBV5-1 and TRBJ1-2; 9 bases match TRBD1. This chain's CDR3 is CASSSGQGRYGYTF. The CDR3 DNA sequence: TGCGCCAGCAGCTCTGGACAGGGGAGGTATGGCTACACCTTC. The full variable domain, its missing parts supplied by reference TRBV5-1 and TRBJ1-2, is KAGVTQTPRYLIKTRGQQVTLSCSPISGHRSVSWYQQTPGQGLQFLFEYFSETQRNKGNFPGRFSGRQFSNSRSEMNVSTLELGDSALYLCASSSGQGRYGYTFGSGTRLTVV.